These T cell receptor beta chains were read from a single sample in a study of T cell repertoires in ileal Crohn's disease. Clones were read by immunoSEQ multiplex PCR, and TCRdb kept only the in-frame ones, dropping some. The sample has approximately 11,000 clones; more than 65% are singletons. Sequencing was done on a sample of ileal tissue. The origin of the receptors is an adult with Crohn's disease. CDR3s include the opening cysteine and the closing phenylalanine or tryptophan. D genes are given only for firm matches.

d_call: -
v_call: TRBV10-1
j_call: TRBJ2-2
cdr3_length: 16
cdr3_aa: CASSEAGPLRTGELFF

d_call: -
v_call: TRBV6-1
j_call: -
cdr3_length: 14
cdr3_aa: CALRPEGTVNEQYF

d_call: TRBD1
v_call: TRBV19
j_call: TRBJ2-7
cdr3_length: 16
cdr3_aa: CASSNSGTGAIYEQYF

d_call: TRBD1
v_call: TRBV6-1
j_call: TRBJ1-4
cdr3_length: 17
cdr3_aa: CASSERKGAGTNEKLFF

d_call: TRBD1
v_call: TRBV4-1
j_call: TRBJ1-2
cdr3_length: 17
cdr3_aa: CASSQLLGAQGGYGYTF

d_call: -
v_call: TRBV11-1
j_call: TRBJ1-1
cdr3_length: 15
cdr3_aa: CASSHGTRMNTEAFF

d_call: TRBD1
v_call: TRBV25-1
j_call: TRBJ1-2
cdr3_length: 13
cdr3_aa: CASSVGTGGGYTF

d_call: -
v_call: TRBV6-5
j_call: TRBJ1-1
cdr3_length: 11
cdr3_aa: CASTRNTEAFF

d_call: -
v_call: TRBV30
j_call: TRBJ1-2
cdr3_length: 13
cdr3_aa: CAWKRGAIYGYTF

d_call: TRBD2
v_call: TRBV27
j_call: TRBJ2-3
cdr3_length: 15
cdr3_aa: CASSLIRGVTDTQYF

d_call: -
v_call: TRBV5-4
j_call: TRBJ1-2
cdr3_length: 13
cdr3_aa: CASSLVQNYGYTF

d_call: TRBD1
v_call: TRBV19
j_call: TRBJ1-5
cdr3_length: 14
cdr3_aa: CASRKTGGNQPQHF

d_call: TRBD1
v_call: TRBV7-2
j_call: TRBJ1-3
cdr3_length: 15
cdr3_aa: CASSYLQGAGNTIYF

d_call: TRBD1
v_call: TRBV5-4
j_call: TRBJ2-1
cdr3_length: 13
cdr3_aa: CASSEGTGVEQFF

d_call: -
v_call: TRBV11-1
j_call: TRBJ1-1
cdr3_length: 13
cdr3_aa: CASSLGGTTEAFF

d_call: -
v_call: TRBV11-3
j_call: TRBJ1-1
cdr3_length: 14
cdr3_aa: CASQLGGTISEAFF